This record covers a single T cell receptor beta chain. Its antigen remains unknown. Built from TCR beta cDNA, the libraries had unique molecular identifiers in them. TCRdb re-called the PCR reads through MiXCR, storing one row per CDR3 protein. The sample contains about 540,000 distinct CDR3 sequences, around 34% of which appear only once. This record comes from a study of post-analysis software for immune sequencing data. Notes on the study in general: When compared against controls, multiple sclerosis patients showed significantly lower normalized Chao1 diversity. The study found TRBV5-6, TRBV5-1 and TRBV20-1 among four to six TRBV segments more frequent in patients than controls. Batch-matched samples strongly co-clustered by F measure.

The length of the CDR3 is 14 residues. The germline V and J ends were trimmed by 7 bases and 7 bases, with 21 bases remaining between them. CDR1 SGHRS and CDR2 YFSETQ come from the germline V gene. This clonotype was obtained from a girl younger than 18 with multiple sclerosis. Sequenced input: blood. The rearrangement uses TRBV5-1 and TRBJ2-7; the D gene is possibly TRBD1 (6 bases). The DNA for the CDR3 is TGCGCCAGCGGACCTGGACAGCCTAACAATGAGCAGTACTTC. Translating it yields CASGPGQPNNEQYF.